The source of this T cell receptor beta chain is a study of T-cell reconstitution after alpha-beta-depleted transplantation in children. Regarding the study as a whole: Diversity and T-cell counts at one year after transplant derived mostly from new T cells. Expanded graft clones, several hundred of them, were reportedly the source of alpha-beta T cells about two months after transplant. Surviving recipient T cells and thymic progenitors underlay high day-60 TCRbeta diversity in some patients.

The CDR3 sequence is 18 residues long. Germline V gene sequence: CDR1 PRHDT, CDR2 FYEKMQ (reference sequence). Remarks on this clonotype: The target antigen is unknown. One end of the junction does not line up with germline, which may come from a read error.

Unique molecular identifiers featured in how the TCRbeta library was prepared. TCRdb itself ran the PCR reads through MiXCR, one entry per CDR3 protein. The data show roughly 200,000 distinct CDR3 sequences, roughly a tenth seen once. The TCR was taken from a child less than two years old with acute myeloid leukemia, due to receive a stem cell transplant. Specimen: PBMCs, collected before TCRalphabeta/CD19-depleted stem cell transplant. V gene TRBV13 combines with J gene TRBJ1-4, with a possible D match to TRBD1 (6 bases). The chain's CDR3 is CALTPIQPFQGYFEKQFF. DNA for the CDR3: TGTGCCCTCACCCCAATTCAACCCTTTCAGGGGTATTTTGAAAAACAGTTTTTT.